The clone carrying this T cell receptor beta chain was detected only a few times. Its antigen is undetermined. Preparation of the TCRbeta library involved a method that used unique molecular identifiers. TCRdb independently ran MiXCR on the PCR reads; one entry per CDR3 protein. Among about 600,000 distinct CDR3 sequences listed, 10% to 15% were seen once. These data belong to a study of T-cell reconstitution after alpha-beta-depleted transplantation in children. Regarding the study as a whole: Several hundred graft clones that had expanded were reportedly the source of alpha-beta T cells about two months after transplant. TCRbeta diversity was high at day 60 in some patients (a result of surviving recipient T cells and thymic progenitors). One year after transplant, T-cell counts and diversity came mostly from newly produced T cells.

Germline V CDR1 and CDR2: LGHNA, YSLEER. V trimming: 2 bases; J trimming: 6 bases; junction bases outside the gene matches: 9. CDR3 length equals 18 residues. The clonotype was recovered from a male patient under 18 who had a stem cell transplant for acute myeloid leukemia, so the T cells may come from the graft donor. The chain couples TRBV4-3 to TRBJ2-3; 15 positions match TRBD2. This material consisted of PBMCs, mostly from graft donor cells, taken 360 days after TCRalphabeta/CD19-depleted stem cell transplant. The CDR3 nucleotides read TGCGCCAGCAGCCAACGACCGGGACTAGCGGGAGGATCGGATACGCAGTATTTT. Protein sequence: CASSQRPGLAGGSDTQYF.